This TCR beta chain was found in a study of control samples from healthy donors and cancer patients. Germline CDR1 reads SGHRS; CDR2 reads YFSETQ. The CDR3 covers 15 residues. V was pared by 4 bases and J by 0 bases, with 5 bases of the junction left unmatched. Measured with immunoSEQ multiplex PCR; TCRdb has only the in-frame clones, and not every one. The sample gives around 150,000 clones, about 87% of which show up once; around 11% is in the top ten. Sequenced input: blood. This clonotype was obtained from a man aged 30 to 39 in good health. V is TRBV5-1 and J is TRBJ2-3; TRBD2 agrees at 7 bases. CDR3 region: CASSSGTSSTDTQYF. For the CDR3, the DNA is TGCGCCAGCAGCAGCGGGACTTCTAGCACAGATACGCAGTATTTT.